Listed below are T cell receptor beta chains from one sample, sequenced in a study of Ad26.COV2.S vaccination and SARS-CoV-2 variants. Clones were sequenced by immunoSEQ multiplex PCR, and TCRdb holds only the in-frame ones, with some missing. The table has 300,000 to 350,000 clones, roughly 84% seen once. Material: peripheral blood, obtained in a trial of Ad26.COV2.S vaccine versus placebo. Source of these receptors: a person aged 18-65 years who received the Ad26.COV2.S COVID-19 vaccine or a placebo. The CDR3 runs from the conserved cysteine through the conserved F or W. The D gene is left open where the match is weak. Rows give clone size only sometimes, using once, few, many, or a class for an expanded clone.

J: TRBJ1-2; D: NA; V: TRBV10-3; size: NA; length: 13; CDR3: CAISENQDHGYTF; DNA: TGTGCCATCAGTGAGAACCAGGATCATGGCTACACCTTC
J: TRBJ2-7; D: NA; V: TRBV7-9; size: few; length: 16; CDR3: CASSSHLSDSPYEQYF; DNA: TGTGCCAGCAGCTCGCACCTTAGCGACTCCCCCTACGAGCAGTACTTC
J: TRBJ2-7; D: NA; V: TRBV4-3; size: NA; length: 13; CDR3: CASSQNRAGEQYF; DNA: TGCGCCAGCAGCCAAAACAGGGCGGGCGAGCAGTACTTC
J: TRBJ2-1; D: NA; V: TRBV30; size: NA; length: 15; CDR3: CAWRGLVDSYNEQFF; DNA: TGTGCCTGGAGGGGACTCGTCGACTCCTACAATGAGCAGTTCTTC
J: TRBJ2-7; D: NA; V: TRBV15; size: few; length: 15; CDR3: CATSRDAGTHYEQYF; DNA: TGTGCCACCAGCAGAGACGCAGGGACGCACTACGAGCAGTACTTC
J: TRBJ2-5; D: TRBD2; V: TRBV7-2; size: NA; length: 15; CDR3: CASRLLAGLEETQYF; DNA: TGTGCCAGCAGGTTACTAGCGGGCCTAGAGGAGACCCAGTACTTC
J: TRBJ2-3; D: NA; V: TRBV7-9; size: NA; length: 14; CDR3: CASSLGSGGDTQYF; DNA: TGTGCCAGCAGCTTAGGGAGCGGAGGAGATACGCAGTATTTT
J: TRBJ1-1; D: NA; V: TRBV6-5; size: NA; length: 13; CDR3: CASSRTQNTEAFF; DNA: TGTGCCAGCAGCCGTACTCAGAACACTGAAGCTTTCTTT
J: TRBJ2-1; D: TRBD2; V: TRBV14; size: NA; length: 16; CDR3: CASSDRTSGPYNEQFF; DNA: TGTGCCAGCAGCGACCGGACTAGCGGACCGTACAATGAGCAGTTCTTC
J: TRBJ2-2; D: NA; V: TRBV5-1; size: NA; length: 14; CDR3: CASSLATGTGELFF; DNA: TGCGCCAGCAGCTTGGCAACGGGAACCGGGGAGCTGTTTTTT
J: TRBJ2-1; D: NA; V: TRBV5-6; size: NA; length: 17; CDR3: CASSLVSGGAFYNEQFF; DNA: TGTGCCAGCAGCTTGGTGAGTGGGGGGGCCTTCTACAATGAGCAGTTCTTC
J: TRBJ2-5; D: NA; V: TRBV6-5; size: NA; length: 15; CDR3: CASSYSLGGVETQYF; DNA: TGTGCCAGCAGTTACTCGTTAGGGGGAGTAGAGACCCAGTACTTC
J: TRBJ2-3; D: TRBD2; V: TRBV9; size: few; length: 15; CDR3: CASSVGGGATDTQYF; DNA: TGTGCCAGCAGCGTGGGCGGGGGGGCGACAGATACGCAGTATTTT
J: TRBJ2-3; D: NA; V: TRBV5-5; size: few; length: 14; CDR3: CASSPVRALDTQYF; DNA: TGTGCCAGCAGCCCTGTGAGGGCCTTAGATACGCAGTATTTT
J: TRBJ1-5; D: NA; V: TRBV5-6; size: NA; length: 14; CDR3: CASSLQGPNQPQHF; DNA: TGTGCCAGCAGCTTGCAAGGGCCAAATCAGCCCCAGCATTTT
J: TRBJ2-1; D: TRBD2; V: TRBV6-5; size: NA; length: 14; CDR3: CASSRLAGGYEQFF; DNA: TGTGCCAGCAGTAGACTAGCGGGGGGTTATGAGCAGTTCTTC
J: TRBJ1-1; D: TRBD1; V: TRBV10-2; size: NA; length: 15; CDR3: CASSKSGQGNTEAFF; DNA: TGCGCCAGCAGTAAATCGGGACAGGGGAACACTGAAGCTTTCTTT
J: TRBJ1-2; D: TRBD1; V: TRBV6-1; size: NA; length: 15; CDR3: CASSDLGQGSYGYTF; DNA: TGTGCCAGCAGTGACCTTGGACAGGGATCCTATGGCTACACCTTC
J: TRBJ2-7; D: NA; V: TRBV5-1; size: NA; length: 16; CDR3: CASSLGGGGASYEQYF; DNA: TGCGCCAGCAGCTTGGGAGGAGGCGGAGCAAGCTACGAGCAGTACTTC
J: TRBJ2-1; D: TRBD2; V: TRBV3-1/TRBV3-2; size: many; length: 16; CDR3: CASSSSDGTSGLEQFF; DNA: TGTGCCAGCAGCTCGAGCGACGGGACTAGCGGTCTTGAGCAGTTCTTC
J: TRBJ1-2; D: NA; V: TRBV7-9; size: NA; length: 12; CDR3: CASSLVLDGYTF; DNA: TGTGCCAGCAGCTTAGTATTGGATGGCTACACCTTC
J: TRBJ2-1; D: NA; V: TRBV6-6; size: NA; length: 15; CDR3: CASSRSWGRANEQFF; DNA: TGTGCCAGCAGTCGATCATGGGGCAGGGCCAATGAGCAGTTCTTC
J: TRBJ1-5; D: NA; V: TRBV2; size: NA; length: 13; CDR3: CASSEGENQPQHF; DNA: TGTGCCAGCAGTGAAGGGGAGAATCAGCCCCAGCATTTT
J: TRBJ2-3; D: NA; V: TRBV16; size: NA; length: 15; CDR3: CASTIGYRKTDTQYF; DNA: TGTGCCAGCACCATTGGGTACCGGAAAACAGATACGCAGTATTTT
J: TRBJ2-1; D: NA; V: TRBV12-5; size: NA; length: 14; CDR3: CASGSGTHNNEQFF; DNA: TGTGCTAGTGGTTCAGGGACCCACAACAATGAGCAGTTCTTC
J: TRBJ1-2; D: TRBD1; V: TRBV9; size: NA; length: 14; CDR3: CASSGIRQGGGYTF; DNA: TGTGCCAGCAGCGGAATAAGACAGGGCGGCGGCTACACCTTC
J: TRBJ2-3; D: TRBD1; V: TRBV7-2; size: NA; length: 15; CDR3: CASSLTGEGTDTQYF; DNA: TGTGCCAGCAGCCTGACAGGGGAAGGGACAGATACGCAGTATTTT
J: TRBJ1-2; D: NA; V: TRBV6-5; size: NA; length: 15; CDR3: CASKRDPGTDYGYTF; DNA: TGTGCCAGCAAGAGAGACCCAGGAACAGACTATGGCTACACCTTC
J: TRBJ1-2; D: TRBD1; V: TRBV30; size: few; length: 15; CDR3: CAWSVTGGWDYGYTF; DNA: TGTGCCTGGAGTGTGACAGGGGGTTGGGACTATGGCTACACCTTC
J: TRBJ1-6; D: NA; V: TRBV2; size: many; length: 14; CDR3: CASRVDSFNSPLHF; DNA: TGTGCCAGCAGAGTGGACAGCTTTAATTCACCCCTCCACTTT
J: TRBJ1-2; D: TRBD1; V: TRBV30; size: NA; length: 14; CDR3: CAWSAGGGSYGYTF; DNA: TGTGCCTGGAGTGCAGGGGGGGGTTCCTATGGCTACACCTTC
J: TRBJ1-2; D: NA; V: TRBV7-2; size: once; length: 15; CDR3: CASSFELGQNYGYTF; DNA: TGTGCCAGCAGCTTTGAATTGGGTCAGAACTATGGCTACACCTTC
J: TRBJ1-1; D: NA; V: TRBV7-2; size: once; length: 12; CDR3: CASSLDSPTAFF; DNA: TGTGCCAGCAGCTTGGACAGCCCCACTGCTTTCTTT
J: TRBJ1-3; D: NA; V: TRBV10-2; size: NA; length: 14; CDR3: CASTAEFSGNTIYF; DNA: TGCGCCAGCACAGCAGAGTTCTCTGGAAACACCATATATTTT
J: TRBJ2-7; D: NA; V: TRBV2; size: NA; length: 14; CDR3: CASRPRGGGSEQYF; DNA: TGTGCCAGCAGGCCTCGGGGAGGGGGCAGCGAGCAGTACTTC
J: TRBJ1-3; D: NA; V: TRBV6-2/TRBV6-3; size: once; length: 15; CDR3: CASSPGQSSGNTIYF; DNA: TGTGCCAGCAGTCCAGGACAGAGCTCTGGAAACACCATATATTTT
J: TRBJ2-3; D: NA; V: TRBV5-1; size: NA; length: 16; CDR3: CASSPGLRGVADTQYF; DNA: TGCGCCAGCAGCCCGGGGTTGAGAGGCGTAGCAGATACGCAGTATTTT
J: TRBJ1-4; D: NA; V: TRBV4-1; size: NA; length: 13; CDR3: CASSQDRREKLFF; DNA: TGCGCCAGCAGCCAAGATCGGAGGGAAAAACTGTTTTTT
J: TRBJ1-3; D: NA; V: TRBV3-1/TRBV3-2; size: NA; length: 16; CDR3: CASSQDYRSSGNTIYF; DNA: TGTGCCAGCAGCCAAGATTACAGAAGCTCTGGAAACACCATATATTTT
J: TRBJ1-3; D: NA; V: TRBV18; size: NA; length: 16; CDR3: CASSRSQQISGNTIYF; DNA: TGTGCCAGCTCACGCTCTCAACAGATCTCTGGAAACACCATATATTTT
J: TRBJ1-1; D: NA; V: TRBV6-5; size: NA; length: 14; CDR3: CASSYTRGYTEAFF; DNA: TGTGCCAGCAGTTACACGCGGGGGTACACTGAAGCTTTCTTT